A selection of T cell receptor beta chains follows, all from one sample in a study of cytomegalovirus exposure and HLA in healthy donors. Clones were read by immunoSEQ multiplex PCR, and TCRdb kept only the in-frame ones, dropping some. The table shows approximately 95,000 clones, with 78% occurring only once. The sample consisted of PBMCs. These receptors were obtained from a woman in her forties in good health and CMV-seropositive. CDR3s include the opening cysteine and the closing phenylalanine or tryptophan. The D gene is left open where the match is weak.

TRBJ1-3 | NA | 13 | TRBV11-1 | CASSKSSGNTIYF
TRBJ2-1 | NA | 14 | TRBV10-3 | CAISEGLLLNEQFF
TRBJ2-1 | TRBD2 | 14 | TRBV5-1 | CASSSRGRGDEQFF
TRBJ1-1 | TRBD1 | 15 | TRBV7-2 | CASSPPPTGKTEAFF
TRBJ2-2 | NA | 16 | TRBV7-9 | CASSKFWGQETGELFF
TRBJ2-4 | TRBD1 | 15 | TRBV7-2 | CASSSPTGGQNIQYF
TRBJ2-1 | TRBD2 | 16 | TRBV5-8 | CASSLVRTSGRDEQFF
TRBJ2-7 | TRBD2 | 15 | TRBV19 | CASRSSGTSRREQYF
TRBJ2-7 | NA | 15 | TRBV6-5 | CASSWNGQTTYEQYF
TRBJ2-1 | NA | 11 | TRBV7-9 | CASSTLGEQFF
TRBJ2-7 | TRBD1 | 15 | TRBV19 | CASSTAPDRDGEQYF
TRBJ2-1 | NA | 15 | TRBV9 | CASSLSILSYNEQFF
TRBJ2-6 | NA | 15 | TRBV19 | CASSPQRSGANVLTF
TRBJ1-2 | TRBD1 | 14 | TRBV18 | CASSPAGGYYGYTF
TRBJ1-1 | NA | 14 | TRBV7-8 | CASSFSGPHGEAFF
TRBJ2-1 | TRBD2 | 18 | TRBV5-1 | CASSRNGTSGRPSNEQFF
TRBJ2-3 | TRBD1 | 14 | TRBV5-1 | CASSRDRGLHTQYF
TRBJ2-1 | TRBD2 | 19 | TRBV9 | CASSVVSLSSGKAYNEQFF
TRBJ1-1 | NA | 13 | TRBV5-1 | CASSLGGDTEAFF
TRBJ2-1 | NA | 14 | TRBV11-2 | CASSSGLEANEQFF
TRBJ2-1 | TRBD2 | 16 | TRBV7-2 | CASSSGLAGDKYEQFF
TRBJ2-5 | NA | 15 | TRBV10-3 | CAISVGTGVQETQYF
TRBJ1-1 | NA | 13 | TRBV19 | CASSIKLDTEAFF
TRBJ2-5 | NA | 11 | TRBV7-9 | CASSFGETQYF
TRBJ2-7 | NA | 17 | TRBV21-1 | CASTDSGVGWVVYEQYF
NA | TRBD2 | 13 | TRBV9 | CASTAGGAYEQYF
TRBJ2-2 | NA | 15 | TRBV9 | CASSLEGRRAGELFF
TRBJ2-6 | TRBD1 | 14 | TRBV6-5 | CASRTGAGANVLTF
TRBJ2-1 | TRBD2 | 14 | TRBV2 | CASRRAGSNNEQFF
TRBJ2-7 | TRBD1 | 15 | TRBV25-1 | CASSANRTGDYEQYF
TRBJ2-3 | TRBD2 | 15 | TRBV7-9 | CASSRADGRPDTQYF
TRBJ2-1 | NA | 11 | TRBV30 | CAWSVANEQFF
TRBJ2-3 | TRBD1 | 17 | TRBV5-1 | CASSSPQGVAGTDTQYF
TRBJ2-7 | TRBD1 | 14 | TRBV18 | CASSLGTGTGEQYF
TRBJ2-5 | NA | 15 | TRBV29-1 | CSVASQLVGTETQYF
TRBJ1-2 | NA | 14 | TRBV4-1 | CASSQDSRADGYTF
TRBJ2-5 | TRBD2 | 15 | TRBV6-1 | CASSELAGGQQTQYF
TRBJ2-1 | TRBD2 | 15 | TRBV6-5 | CASTFRTSGSDEQFF
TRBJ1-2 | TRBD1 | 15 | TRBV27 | CASSSPGQSLYGYTF
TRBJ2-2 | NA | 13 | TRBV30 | CAWKLLNTGELFF
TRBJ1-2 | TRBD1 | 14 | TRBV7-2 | CASSLTGQGSGYTF
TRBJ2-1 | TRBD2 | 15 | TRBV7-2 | CASSGASGYYNEQFF
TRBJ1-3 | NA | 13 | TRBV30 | CAWSVTAGNTIYF
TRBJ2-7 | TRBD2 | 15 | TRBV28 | CASRGSGKVSYEQYF
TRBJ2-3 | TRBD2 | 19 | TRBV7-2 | CASSLQPLAGVLSTDTQYF
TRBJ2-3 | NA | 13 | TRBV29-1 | CSVTDSGKDTQYF
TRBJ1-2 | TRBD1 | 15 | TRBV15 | CATSRGGQGTYGYTF
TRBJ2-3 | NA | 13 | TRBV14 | CASSGRTSYTQYF
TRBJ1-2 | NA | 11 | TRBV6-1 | CASSEIDGYTF
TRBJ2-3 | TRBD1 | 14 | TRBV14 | CASSRQGHTDTQYF
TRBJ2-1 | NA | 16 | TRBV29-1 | CSVPAPSASSYNEQFF
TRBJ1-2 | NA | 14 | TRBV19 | CASSIRRDYYGYTF
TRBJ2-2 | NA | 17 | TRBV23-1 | CASSQSKAGENTGELFF
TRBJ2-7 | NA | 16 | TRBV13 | CASSLGTFRAPYEQYF
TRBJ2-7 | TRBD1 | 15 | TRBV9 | CASSTGTGPTYEQYF
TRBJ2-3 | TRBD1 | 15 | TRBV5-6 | CASSFGQGRLDTQYF
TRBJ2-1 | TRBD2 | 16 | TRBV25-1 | CASSESISGGQNEQFF